This T cell receptor beta chain was obtained from a study of blood T cell repertoires in COVID-19. On the study more broadly: T cells, B-cell-depleted T cells, or PBMCs provided the cDNA or gDNA that served as material.

How the authors handled the data: It was from reference gene primer amplification that nucleated cell counts were estimated. The assay was immunoSEQ multiplex PCR, and TCRdb's table has in-frame clones only and misses some. The V and J calls and clone size come from that table; D and trimming were worked out from the DNA. The repertoire holds some 400,000 clones, with about 90% as singletons. V was clipped by 2 bases and J by 4 bases, with 11 bases between them. The CDR3 sequence is 14 residues long. Per the germline V gene, CDR1 is MDHEN and CDR2 is SYDVKM. The genes are TRBV28 and TRBJ1-1; no reliable D call. The material sequenced was peripheral blood. This sequence originates from a man younger than 35 with active or convalescent COVID-19. The CDR3 region has the DNA TGTGCCAGCAGTTTAATTCGGGGAGGCACTGAAGCTTTCTTT. This sequence encodes CASSLIRGGTEAFF.